This is a list of T cell receptor beta chains from one sample in a study of blood T cell repertoires in COVID-19. Clones were read by immunoSEQ multiplex PCR, and TCRdb kept only the in-frame ones, dropping some. The sample includes roughly 160,000 clones, less than 85% of them seen just once. Sequenced material: PBMCs or T cells enriched from blood (not recorded which). These receptors were obtained from a man aged 55 to 70 who had recovered from COVID-19. CDR3s include the opening cysteine and the closing phenylalanine or tryptophan. The order of the fields is V gene, clone size, CDR3 length, J gene, D gene, CDR3 DNA, CDR3 protein. D genes are given only for firm matches. The size field is filled for only some rows; it gives once, few, many or a size class.

TRBV4-1,.,14,TRBJ2-3,TRBD1,TGCGCCAGCAGCCGGGACAGGAACGCAGATACGCAGTATTTT,CASSRDRNADTQYF
TRBV11-2,.,14,TRBJ1-1,.,TGTGCCAGCAGCTTAGGAGGGGGTGGCACTGAAGCTTTCTTT,CASSLGGGGTEAFF
TRBV10-3,.,13,TRBJ2-7,.,TGTGCCATCAGTGGACAGCAATCCTACGAGCAGTACTTC,CAISGQQSYEQYF
TRBV4-2,.,15,TRBJ1-2,.,TGTGCCAGCAGCCAAGAGGTTACAGGCAGAAGGGGCTACACCTTC,CASSQEVTGRRGYTF
TRBV6-5,.,12,TRBJ2-7,.,TGTGCCAGCAGAGAGGAACCGGGCGAGCAGTACTTC,CASREEPGEQYF
TRBV28,.,16,TRBJ2-1,.,TGTGCCAGCAGTCTACCCTTCTACGGGGGATACAATGAGCAGTTCTTC,CASSLPFYGGYNEQFF
TRBV5-1,.,13,TRBJ1-2,.,TGCGCCAGCAGCTTGTCGGGGGACTATGGCTACACCTTC,CASSLSGDYGYTF
TRBV28,.,14,TRBJ1-6,.,TGTGCCAGCAGTTTTGTCGTACCGGTTTCACCCCTCCACTTT,CASSFVVPVSPLHF
TRBV5-1,.,20,TRBJ2-3,.,TGCGCCAGCAGCGGTTCAAGGGGGGGGCCGAGGTTGGGGAGCACAGATACGCAGTATTTT,CASSGSRGGPRLGSTDTQYF
TRBV5-1,.,15,TRBJ2-3,.,TGCGCCAGCACATCCTCTAGCGCTGGGGCAGATACGCAGTATTTT,CASTSSSAGADTQYF
TRBV18,.,16,TRBJ2-1,TRBD2,TGTGCCAGCTCACACCGACTAGCGGGAGGCTACAATGAGCAGTTCTTC,CASSHRLAGGYNEQFF
TRBV4-1,once,18,TRBJ2-3,TRBD2,TGCGCCAGCAGCCAAGATAGGAGTCTAGCGGGGGCATCAGATACGCAGTATTTT,CASSQDRSLAGASDTQYF
TRBV5-1,.,15,TRBJ2-5,TRBD1,TGCGCCAGCAGCTTGGCCACAGGGGTCCAAGAGACCCAGTACTTC,CASSLATGVQETQYF
TRBV30,.,14,TRBJ2-6,.,TGTGCCTGGGACACAGCTTCTGGGGCCAACGTCCTGACTTTC,CAWDTASGANVLTF
TRBV28,few,18,TRBJ1-5,TRBD1,TGTGCCAGCAGTTTCTTCTTGGGACAGCGAAGAGTCAATCAGCCCCAGCATTTT,CASSFFLGQRRVNQPQHF
TRBV11-2,.,15,TRBJ2-3,TRBD1,TGTGCCAGCAGCTTCACAGGGGGCCGCACAGATACGCAGTATTTT,CASSFTGGRTDTQYF
TRBV6-5,.,15,TRBJ1-5,TRBD1,TGTGCCAGCAGGAGGGACAGAGATAGCAATCAGCCCCAGCATTTT,CASRRDRDSNQPQHF
TRBV6-5,.,11,TRBJ1-1,.,TGTGCCAGCAGGATGACAGATGAAGCTTTCTTT,CASRMTDEAFF
TRBV7-3,.,14,TRBJ2-2,.,TGTGCCAGCAGTCTAAGGGGCTCCACCGGGGAGCTGTTTTTT,CASSLRGSTGELFF
TRBV18,.,15,TRBJ1-4,.,TGTGCCAGCCGCGGCTCTTTTGCAACTAATGAAAAACTGTTTTTT,CASRGSFATNEKLFF
TRBV20-1,.,11,TRBJ1-1,.,TGCAGTGCTAGGACAGTGGCTGGCGGTTTCTTT,CSARTVAGGFF
TRBV7-2,.,20,TRBJ2-6,.,TGTGCCAGCAGCTTAGCCCCCTCAGGGGCTTGGGCCTCTGGGGCCAACGTCCTGACTTTC,CASSLAPSGAWASGANVLTF
TRBV7-3,.,16,TRBJ2-3,.,TGTGCCAGCAGCTCCCAACGGAGAACACCCACAGATACGCAGTATTTT,CASSSQRRTPTDTQYF
TRBV16,.,14,TRBJ1-2,.,TGTGCCAGCAGCCCGGACAGAACTAACTATGGCTACACCTTC,CASSPDRTNYGYTF
TRBV28,.,16,TRBJ2-5,TRBD2,TGTGCCAGCAGTTCCGCTAGCGGGAGGTACCAAGAGACCCAGTACTTC,CASSSASGRYQETQYF
TRBV27,.,14,TRBJ2-7,TRBD1,TGTGCCAGCAGTTTTGGCGACAGGGGCAGTGAGCAGTACTTC,CASSFGDRGSEQYF
TRBV27,.,14,TRBJ1-5,.,TGTGCCAGCAGTTTGCAGGGTGGGCGTCAGCCCCAGCATTTT,CASSLQGGRQPQHF
TRBV7-8,.,14,TRBJ1-3,.,TGTGCCAGCAGCTTAGGTGCGGAGAGAAACACCATATATTTT,CASSLGAERNTIYF
TRBV5-8,.,15,TRBJ1-4,TRBD1,TGTGCCAGCAACCCAAAGGGACAGCTTAATGAAAAACTGTTTTTT,CASNPKGQLNEKLFF
TRBV5-4,once,14,TRBJ2-1,TRBD1,TGTGCCAGCAGCTTGAAGTGGGACAGCAATGAGCAGTTCTTC,CASSLKWDSNEQFF
TRBV11-3,once,13,TRBJ2-2,.,TGTGCCAGCAGCTCACTGAGTACCGGGGAGCTGTTTTTT,CASSSLSTGELFF